Below are 17 T cell receptor beta chains sequenced from a single sample in a study of radiotherapy plus CTLA-4 blockade in lung cancer. Libraries were prepared by immunoSEQ multiplex PCR; TCRdb keeps only in-frame clonotypes and omits some of them. The repertoire has about 53,000 clones, 85% of them found once; the top ten carry roughly a quarter. Sample: peripheral blood, taken from a patient treated with radiotherapy plus ipilimumab. These receptors were obtained from a human donor with non-small cell lung cancer whose response to radiotherapy plus ipilimumab could not be evaluated.

The rearrangement links TRBV13 to TRBJ1-1, with D unresolved. This CDR3 is built from 15 residues. With 4 bases removed from V and 4 bases from J, the gap between germline ends came to 16 bases. CDR1 and CDR2 from the germline V gene are PRHDT and FYEKMQ (reference sequence). CDR3 in amino acids: CASSSSLRAITEAFF. DNA of the CDR3: TGTGCCAGCAGCTCGAGCCTGAGGGCCATCACTGAAGCTTTCTTT. Looking up the rest from reference TRBV13 and TRBJ1-1 gives the full variable domain: AAGVIQSPRHLIKEKRETATLKCYPIPRHDTVYWYQQGPGQDPQFLISFYEKMQSDKGSIPDRFSAQQFSDYHSELNMSSLELGDSALYFCASSSSLRAITEAFFGQGTRLTVV.

The chain uses TRBV2 and TRBJ1-5; possible D gene TRBD1, 6 bases. Trimming took 0 bases from V and 5 from J, leaving 11 bases between them. Looked up from germline, CDR1 is SNHLY and CDR2 is FYNNEI. This CDR3 has 15 amino acids. The CDR3 spells CASSEAGTYHQPQHF. The DNA of the CDR3 is TGTGCCAGCAGTGAAGCAGGGACATACCATCAGCCCCAGCATTTT.

This chain uses TRBV10-3 with TRBJ2-3; weak D call: TRBD2 (5 bases). CDR3 length equals 15 residues. V was clipped by 6 bases and J by 1 base, with 14 bases between them. In germline, CDR1 is ENHRY, CDR2 SYGVKD. The CDR3 nucleotides read TGTGCCATCAGGCCCAACGGACTCGGCACAGATACGCAGTATTTT. This gives the protein CAIRPNGLGTDTQYF.

As DNA, the CDR3 is TGTGCCAGCAGCTACACAAAATGGGACAGATTCTCCTACGAGCAGTACTTC. Residues: CASSYTKWDRFSYEQYF. The chain carries TRBV5-4 and TRBJ2-5; 7 bases map to TRBD1. Judging by the DNA end, TRBJ2-7 fits better; the J call may be wrong. CDR3 size: 17 residues. Per germline, CDR1 SGHNT and CDR2 YYREEE (reference sequence).

This clone was recorded a few times. J is TRBJ2-2 and V is TRBV28, with 12 bases matching TRBD2. The CDR3 is 15 amino acids. Germline V CDR1 and CDR2: MDHEN, SYDVKM. The trim removed 6 bases at V and 5 bases at J, leaving 4 bases unmatched. The CDR3 region is CASRPGTSGTGELFF. CDR3 nucleotide sequence: TGTGCCAGCAGACCCGGGACTAGCGGGACCGGGGAGCTGTTTTTT. The whole variable domain, filled in from reference TRBV28 and TRBJ2-2, reads DVKVTQSSRYLVKRTGEKVFLECVQDMDHENMFWYRQDPGLGLRLIYFSYDVKMKEKGDIPEGYSVSREKKERFSLILESASTNQTSMYLCASRPGTSGTGELFFGEGSRLTVL.

This chain links TRBV28 with TRBJ1-1; 10 nucleotides agree with TRBD1. From germline, CDR1 is MDHEN and CDR2 SYDVKM. V shed 4 bases, J shed 6 bases, and the junction held 5 bases outside the gene matches. The CDR3 is made up of 14 amino acids. The CDR3 coding sequence is TGTGCCAGCAGTTCCGGGACAGGGGCCCCTGAAGCTTTCTTT. This sequence encodes CASSSGTGAPEAFF.

This chain uses TRBV19 with TRBJ1-6; no definite D call. The CDR3 extends over 12 amino acids. In germline, CDR1 is LNHDA, CDR2 SQIVND (reference sequence). The V end was cut by 1 base, the J end by 8 bases, with 3 bases between. CDR3 nucleotide sequence: TGTGCCAGTAGTATAGCGGATTCACCCCTCCACTTT. Residues: CASSIADSPLHF. Full variable domain (outside the CDR3, taken from reference TRBV19 and TRBJ1-6): DGGITQSPKYLFRKEGQNVTLSCEQNLNHDAMYWYRQDPGQGLRLIYYSQIVNDFQKGDIAEGYSVSREKKESFPLTVTSAQKNPTAFYLCASSIADSPLHFGNGTRLTVT.

V is TRBV4-1 and J is TRBJ1-1; D gene unclear. The germline gives CDR1 MGHRA, CDR2 YSYEKL. The CDR3 loop spans 15 amino acids. Trimming left V 0 bases short and J 1 base short, with 9 bases between. CDR3 loop: CASSQDESGNTEAFF. The CDR3 region has the DNA TGCGCCAGCAGCCAAGATGAGTCAGGGAACACTGAAGCTTTCTTT.

The V and J genes are TRBV6-1 and TRBJ1-1; D unresolved. V lost 3 bases and J lost 9, with 26 bases in between. The CDR3 is 17 amino acids. From germline, CDR1 is MNHNS and CDR2 SASEGT. The CDR3 DNA sequence: TGTGCCAGCAGTGACGTCACAATTCGGGTATCTTGGAAGCAAGCTTTCTTT. This translates into CASSDVTIRVSWKQAFF.

This clone came up once. The chain has TRBV2 and TRBJ1-2, with 8 bases lining up with TRBD1. The V gene's germline CDR1 is SNHLY and CDR2 FYNNEI. There are 15 residues in the CDR3. Germline trimming cut 1 base from V and 5 bases from J; bases unmatched to any gene: 6. CDR3 DNA sequence: TGTGCCAGCAGTGAAGTATGGACAGGGAGTTATGGCTACACCTTC. This codes for CASSEVWTGSYGYTF.

The chain carries TRBV7-9 and TRBJ1-1; 12 nucleotides match TRBD1. The length of the CDR3 is 15 residues. Trimming cost V 5 bases and J 4 bases; bases outside gene matches: 5. CDR1 is SEHNR, CDR2 FQNEAQ, per germline (reference sequence). The CDR3 DNA reads TGTGCCAGCAGCACGGGACAGGGGGCTGTCACTGAAGCTTTCTTT. It encodes CASSTGQGAVTEAFF.

The chain employs TRBV15 and TRBJ2-7; 9 bases are shared with TRBD1. In germline, CDR1 is LNHNV, CDR2 YYDKDF (reference sequence). V dropped 1 base and J dropped 2; count of bases not matched to a gene: 6. The CDR3 has 16 residues. The CDR3 protein is CATSRGQGDRAYEQYF. The CDR3 DNA reads as TGTGCCACCAGCAGAGGACAGGGGGATCGCGCCTACGAGCAGTACTTC.

The table lists this clone with a count of one. The gene calls are TRBV9 and TRBJ2-5; 7 nucleotides align to TRBD1. The CDR3 extends over 13 amino acids. The J segment lost 5 bases and the V segment lost 4 bases, leaving 5 bases of the junction unmatched. Germline CDR1 is SGDLS and CDR2 is YYNGEE. This CDR3 reads CASSMTGWETQYF. The CDR3 DNA reads TGTGCCAGCAGCATGACAGGGTGGGAGACCCAGTACTTC.

The chain couples TRBV28 to TRBJ2-7; TRBD1 matches at 8 bases. Per germline, CDR1 MDHEN and CDR2 SYDVKM. Germline trimming cut 4 bases from V and 3 bases from J; bases unmatched to any gene: 11. This CDR3 has 16 amino acids. CDR3 DNA: TGTGCCAGCAGTTCCACGGGGACAGGAGACCTCTACGAGCAGTACTTC. This gives the protein CASSSTGTGDLYEQYF.

The chain joins TRBV30 to TRBJ1-2; D remains unclear. CDR1 GTSNPN and CDR2 SVGIG come from the germline V gene (reference sequence). V shed 2 bases and J shed 6 bases, with 19 bases lying between them. This CDR3 is 15 amino acids long. CDR3 sequence reads: CAWSQRHLYNHGYTF. The CDR3 coding sequence is TGTGCCTGGAGTCAAAGACATCTCTACAACCATGGCTACACCTTC.

This rearrangement joins TRBV18 to TRBJ2-7; D might be TRBD2 (5 bases). Germline-derived CDR1 and CDR2 are KGHSH and LQKENI. The CDR3 sequence is 15 residues long. V was trimmed by 3 bases and J by 3 bases, leaving 15 bases between them. CDR3 amino acids: CASSPDSTGNYEQYF. The CDR3 DNA follows: TGTGCCAGCTCACCCGATTCGACGGGGAACTACGAGCAGTACTTC. The full variable domain, its missing parts supplied by reference TRBV18 and TRBJ2-7, is NAGVMQNPRHLVRRRGQEARLRCSPMKGHSHVYWYRQLPEEGLKFMVYLQKENIIDESGMPKERFSAEFPKEGPSILRIQQVVRGDSAAYFCASSPDSTGNYEQYFGPGTRLTVT.

The chain links TRBV25-1 to TRBJ2-4; D is uncertain. In germline, CDR1 is MGHDK, CDR2 SYGVNS. The CDR3 extends over 12 amino acids. Deletions cut 1 base from V and 6 bases from J, with 4 bases between. The CDR3 loop reads CASSEFGNIQYF. In nucleotides, the CDR3 is TGTGCCAGCAGTGAATTCGGAAACATTCAGTACTTC.